This T cell receptor beta chain was sequenced during a study of blood T cell repertoires in COVID-19. This CDR3 has 12 residues. CDR1 and CDR2 (germline): SGHDT, YYEEEE. V was clipped by 2 bases and J by 8 bases, with 5 bases between them. Measured with immunoSEQ multiplex PCR; TCRdb has only the in-frame clones, and not every one. The sample shows roughly 130,000 clones, about nine tenths of them seen only once. The clonotype originates from a human donor with COVID-19, enrolled during active disease. The donor label of this sample is uncertain. The chain joins TRBV5-6 to TRBJ1-6; no definite D call. The specimen sequenced was peripheral blood. The CDR3 region has the DNA TGTGCCAGCAGCTTCATTGATTCACCCCTCCACTTT. It codes for CASSFIDSPLHF. The variable domain in full, completed from reference TRBV5-6 and TRBJ1-6, reads DAGVTQSPTHLIKTRGQQVTLRCSPKSGHDTVSWYQQALGQGPQFIFQYYEEEERQRGNFPDRFSGHQFPNYSSELNVNALLLGDSALYLCASSFIDSPLHFGNGTRLTVT.